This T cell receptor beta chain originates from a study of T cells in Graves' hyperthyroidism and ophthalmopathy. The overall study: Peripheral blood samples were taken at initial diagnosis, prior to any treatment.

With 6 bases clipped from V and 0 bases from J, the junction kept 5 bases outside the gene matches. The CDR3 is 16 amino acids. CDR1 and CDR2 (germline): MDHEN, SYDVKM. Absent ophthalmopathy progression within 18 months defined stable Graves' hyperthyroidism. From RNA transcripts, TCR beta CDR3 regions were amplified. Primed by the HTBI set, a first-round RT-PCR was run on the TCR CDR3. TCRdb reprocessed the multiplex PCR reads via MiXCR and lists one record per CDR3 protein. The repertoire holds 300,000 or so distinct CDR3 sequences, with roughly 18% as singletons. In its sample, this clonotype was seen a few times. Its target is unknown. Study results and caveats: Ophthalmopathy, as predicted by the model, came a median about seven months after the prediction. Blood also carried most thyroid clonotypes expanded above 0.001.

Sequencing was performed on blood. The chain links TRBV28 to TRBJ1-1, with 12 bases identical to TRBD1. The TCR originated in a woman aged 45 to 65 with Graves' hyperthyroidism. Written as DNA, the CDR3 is TGTGCCAGCAGGGGGACAGGGGGCCTCATGAACACTGAAGCTTTCTTT. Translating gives CASRGTGGLMNTEAFF.